The 11 T cell receptor beta chains presented below share a single source sample, sequenced in a study of graft-versus-host responses after intestinal transplantation. These TCRs are of unknown antigen specificity. Profiled with immunoSEQ multiplex PCR; TCRdb holds only in-frame clones, not every one. The sample has tens of thousands of clones; roughly nine tenths are singletons. The sample here was unstimulated CD8+ T cells sorted from spleen or lymph node cells, taken before intestinal transplant. All receptors come from a human donor who received an intestinal transplant.

This chain joins TRBV7-9 and TRBJ2-7, with no clear D. In germline, CDR1 is SEHNR, CDR2 FQNEAQ (reference sequence). The CDR3 is 12 amino acids. V lost 4 bases and J 7 bases, leaving 11 bases between the germline ends. The CDR3 sequence is CASSSSPREQYF. The CDR3 DNA reads TGTGCCAGCAGCTCTTCCCCCAGAGAGCAGTACTTC.

The V gene is TRBV5-4, the J gene TRBJ2-5; weak D call: TRBD2 (5 bases). The V end lost 0 bases, the J end lost 5 bases, and 14 bases lay between the germline ends. The CDR3 is made up of 15 amino acids. Germline CDR1 SGHNT, CDR2 YYREEE (reference sequence). This CDR3 reads CASSLERDSSETQYF. CDR3 sequence (DNA): TGTGCCAGCAGCTTGGAGAGGGATAGCAGCGAGACCCAGTACTTC. Full variable domain (missing parts from reference TRBV5-4 and TRBJ2-5): ETGVTQSPTHLIKTRGQQVTLRCSSQSGHNTVSWYQQALGQGPQFIFQYYREEENGRGNFPPRFSGLQFPNYSSELNVNALELDDSALYLCASSLERDSSETQYFGPGTRLLVL.

The genes are TRBV29-1 and TRBJ1-1; a weak D match, TRBD1 (5 bases). The CDR3 has 9 residues. CDR1 SQVTM and CDR2 ANQGSEA come from the germline V gene. The V end lost 7 bases, the J end lost 8 bases, and 8 bases lay between the germline ends. The CDR3 loop is CSGGEEAFF. CDR3 sequence (DNA): TGCAGCGGGGGGGAAGAAGCTTTCTTT.

The chain is built from TRBV29-1 and TRBJ2-7, with 9 bases fitting TRBD2. V shed 6 bases and J 3 bases; nucleotides not matched to a gene: 9. Looked up from germline, CDR1 is SQVTM and CDR2 is ANQGSEA. The CDR3 consists of 14 residues. The CDR3 coding sequence is TGCAGCGTGCTGACTAGCGGTGCCGACTACGAGCAGTACTTC. The encoded protein is CSVLTSGADYEQYF.

This chain connects TRBV5-1 to TRBJ2-5, with D possibly matching TRBD1 (6 bases). The CDR3 extends over 13 amino acids. V was trimmed by 5 bases and J by 3 bases, leaving 11 bases between them. Germline V CDR1 and CDR2: SGHRS, YFSETQ. CDR3: CASRLAGEETQYF. For the CDR3, the DNA is TGCGCCAGCAGATTAGCAGGGGAAGAGACCCAGTACTTC. The full variable domain, in which reference TRBV5-1 and TRBJ2-5 provide the parts outside the CDR3, is KAGVTQTPRYLIKTRGQQVTLSCSPISGHRSVSWYQQTPGQGLQFLFEYFSETQRNKGNFPGRFSGRQFSNSRSEMNVSTLELGDSALYLCASRLAGEETQYFGPGTRLLVL.

V is TRBV19 and J is TRBJ1-1, with TRBD1 identical over 9 bases. The V segment lost 4 bases and the J segment 2 bases; nucleotides outside the gene matches: 5. This CDR3 region has 15 residues. Per the germline V gene, CDR1 is LNHDA and CDR2 is SQIVND (reference sequence). The CDR3 DNA follows: TGTGCCAGTAGTACCCGGACAGGGGCTAACACTGAAGCTTTCTTT. Translating it yields CASSTRTGANTEAFF. Using reference TRBV19 and TRBJ1-1 for the parts outside the CDR3, the full variable domain is DGGITQSPKYLFRKEGQNVTLSCEQNLNHDAMYWYRQDPGQGLRLIYYSQIVNDFQKGDIAEGYSVSREKKESFPLTVTSAQKNPTAFYLCASSTRTGANTEAFFGQGTRLTVV.

This sequence joins TRBV5-6 and TRBJ1-2, with 9 bases fitting TRBD1. Trimming at V came to 0 bases and at J to 5 bases, leaving 5 bases not matched to a gene. The germline gives CDR1 SGHDT, CDR2 YYEEEE. The CDR3 totals 15 residues. Here the CDR3 reads CASSLADRGLYGYTF. In DNA form, the CDR3 reads TGTGCCAGCAGCTTGGCGGACAGGGGTTTATATGGCTACACCTTC.

The chain links TRBV18 to TRBJ2-1; 10 bases are shared with TRBD2. The germline gives CDR1 KGHSH, CDR2 LQKENI. Losses at the gene ends were 0 bases for V and 6 bases for J; bases not matched to a gene: 2. The CDR3 extends over 15 amino acids. CDR3 sequence: CASSPPAGGTNEQFF. CDR3 sequence (DNA): TGTGCCAGCTCACCACCAGCGGGAGGGACCAATGAGCAGTTCTTC.

The chain links TRBV6-5 to TRBJ1-1; D remains ambiguous. The CDR3 covers 14 residues. V lost 0 bases to trimming and J lost 4 bases, with 9 bases between them. Per the germline V gene, CDR1 is MNHEY and CDR2 is SVGAGI. The CDR3 DNA reads TGTGCCAGCAGTTACTCAGGAGGGCTCACTGAAGCTTTCTTT. It encodes CASSYSGGLTEAFF.

This rearrangement joins TRBV5-1 to TRBJ1-1, with 8 bases lining up with TRBD1. The germline gives CDR1 SGHRS, CDR2 YFSETQ. This CDR3 spans 18 amino acids. With V trimmed by 2 bases and J by 1 base, 13 bases remained unmatched. The CDR3 reads CASSLPGQGPFPNTEAFF. The CDR3 DNA follows: TGCGCCAGCAGCTTACCCGGACAGGGCCCTTTCCCGAACACTGAAGCTTTCTTT. Full variable domain (missing parts from reference TRBV5-1 and TRBJ1-1): KAGVTQTPRYLIKTRGQQVTLSCSPISGHRSVSWYQQTPGQGLQFLFEYFSETQRNKGNFPGRFSGRQFSNSRSEMNVSTLELGDSALYLCASSLPGQGPFPNTEAFFGQGTRLTVV.

The chain has TRBV11-2 and TRBJ2-5, with 14 bases fitting TRBD2. Trimming cost V 5 bases and J 3 bases; bases outside gene matches: 5. The CDR3 is 16 amino acids. CDR1 and CDR2 (germline): SGHAT, FQNNGV. The CDR3 spells CASSDRLAGGEETQYF. The CDR3 nucleotides read TGTGCCAGCAGCGACCGACTAGCGGGAGGGGAAGAGACCCAGTACTTC.